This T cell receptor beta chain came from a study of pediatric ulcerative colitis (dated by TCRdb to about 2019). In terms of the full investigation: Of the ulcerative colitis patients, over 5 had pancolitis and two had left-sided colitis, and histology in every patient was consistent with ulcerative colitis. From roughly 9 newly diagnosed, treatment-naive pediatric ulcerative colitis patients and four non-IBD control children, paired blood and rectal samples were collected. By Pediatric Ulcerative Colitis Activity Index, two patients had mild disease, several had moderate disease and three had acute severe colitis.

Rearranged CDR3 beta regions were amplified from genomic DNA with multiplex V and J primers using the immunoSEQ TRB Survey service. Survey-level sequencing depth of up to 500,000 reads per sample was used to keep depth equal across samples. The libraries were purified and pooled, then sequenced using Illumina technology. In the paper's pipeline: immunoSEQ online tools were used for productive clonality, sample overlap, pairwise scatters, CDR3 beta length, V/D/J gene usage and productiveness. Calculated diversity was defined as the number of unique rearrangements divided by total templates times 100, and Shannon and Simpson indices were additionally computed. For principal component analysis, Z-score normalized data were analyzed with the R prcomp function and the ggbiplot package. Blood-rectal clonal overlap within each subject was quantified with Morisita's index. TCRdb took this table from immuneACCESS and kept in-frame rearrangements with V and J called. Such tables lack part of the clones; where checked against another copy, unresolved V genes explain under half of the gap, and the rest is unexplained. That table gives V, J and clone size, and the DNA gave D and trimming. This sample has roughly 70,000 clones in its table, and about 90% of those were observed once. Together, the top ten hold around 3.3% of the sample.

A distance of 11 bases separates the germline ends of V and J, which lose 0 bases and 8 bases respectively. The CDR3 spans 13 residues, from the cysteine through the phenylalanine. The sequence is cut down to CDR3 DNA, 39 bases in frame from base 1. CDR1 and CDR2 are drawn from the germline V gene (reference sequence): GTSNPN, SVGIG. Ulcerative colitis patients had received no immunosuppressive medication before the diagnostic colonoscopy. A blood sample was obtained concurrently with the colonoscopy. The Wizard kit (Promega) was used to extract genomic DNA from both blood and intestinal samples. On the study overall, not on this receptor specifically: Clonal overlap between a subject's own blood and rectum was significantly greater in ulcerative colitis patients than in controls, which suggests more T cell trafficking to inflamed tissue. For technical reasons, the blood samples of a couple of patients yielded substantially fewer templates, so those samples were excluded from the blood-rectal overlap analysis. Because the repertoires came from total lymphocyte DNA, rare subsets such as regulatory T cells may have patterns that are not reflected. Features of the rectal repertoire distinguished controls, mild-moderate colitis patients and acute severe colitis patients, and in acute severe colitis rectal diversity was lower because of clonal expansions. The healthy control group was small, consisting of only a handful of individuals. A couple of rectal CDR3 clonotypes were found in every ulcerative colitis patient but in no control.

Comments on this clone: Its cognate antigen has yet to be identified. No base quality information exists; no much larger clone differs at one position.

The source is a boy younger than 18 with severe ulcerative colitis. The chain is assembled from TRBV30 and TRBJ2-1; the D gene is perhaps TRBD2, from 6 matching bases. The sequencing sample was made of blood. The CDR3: CAWSVPGTYEQFF. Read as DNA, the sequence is TGTGCCTGGAGTGTACCCGGGACTTATGAGCAGTTCTTC.